These 3 T cell receptor beta chains were sequenced from one sample in a study of vaccination and CD4 T cells after COVID-19. Sample treatment: 10-day PBMC culture with coronavirus spike peptide pools or control peptides (ViraFEST assay). Cultured CD4+ T cell DNA was sequenced using the Oncomine TCR Beta short-read assay. One entry per CDR3 protein, called by TCRdb with MiXCR from the PCR reads. This sample carries more than 25,000 distinct CDR3 sequences, 62% of them seen once, and the ten largest clones take around 17%. The antigens for these receptors are not known. The sample in question was CD4+ T cells from blood, cultured in vitro, obtained after SARS-CoV-2 vaccination. The receptor source for this set is a human donor who received a COVID-19 vaccine.

The rearrangement uses TRBV5-1 and TRBJ1-6, with D unresolved. The CDR3 has 14 amino acids. The V end lost 0 bases, the J end lost 0 bases, and 1 base lay between the germline ends. Germline CDR1 is SGHRS and CDR2 is YFSETQ. The CDR3: CASSLGSYNSPLHF. DNA of the CDR3: TGCGCCAGCAGCTTGGGCTCCTATAATTCACCCCTCCACTTT.

The genes are TRBV19 and TRBJ1-1, with D possibly matching TRBD1 (6 bases). V was clipped by 3 bases and J by 4 bases, with 24 bases between them. In germline, CDR1 is LNHDA, CDR2 SQIVND (reference sequence). The CDR3 loop spans 18 amino acids. CDR3 DNA sequence: TGTGCCAGTAGTATCAACTCCCGGGGGGGCGCAGGGTTCACTGAAGCTTTCTTT. This encodes CASSINSRGGAGFTEAFF.

This clonotype showed up just once. The chain carries TRBV20-1 and TRBJ2-1; no definite D call. V lost 4 bases and J lost 8, with 21 bases in between. The germline V gene has CDR1 DFQATT and CDR2 SNEGSKA (reference sequence). CDR3 length: 15 residues. The CDR3 bases are TGCAGTGCTAACCCCGCAACCAACTTAGGGCATGAGCAGTTCTTC. It yields the protein CSANPATNLGHEQFF.